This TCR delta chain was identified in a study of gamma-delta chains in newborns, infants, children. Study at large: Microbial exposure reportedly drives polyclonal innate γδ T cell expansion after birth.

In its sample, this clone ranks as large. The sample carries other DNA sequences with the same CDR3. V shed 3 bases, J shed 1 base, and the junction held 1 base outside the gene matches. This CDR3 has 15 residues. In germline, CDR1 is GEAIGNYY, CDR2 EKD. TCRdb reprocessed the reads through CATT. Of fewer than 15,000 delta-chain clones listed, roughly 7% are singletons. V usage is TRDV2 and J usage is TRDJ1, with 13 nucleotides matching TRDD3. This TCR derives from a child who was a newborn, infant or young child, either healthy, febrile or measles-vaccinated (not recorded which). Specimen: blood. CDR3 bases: TGTGCCTGTGACTACTGGGGGATACGCACCGATAAACTCATCTTT. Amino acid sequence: CACDYWGIRTDKLIF.